What follows is one T cell receptor beta chain and its context. Its antigen is unidentified. This sample was taken from a study of monozygotic twins with inflammatory bowel disease. Study conclusions and caveats: Compared with healthy twins, IBD patients shared fewer clonotypes with others, especially with disease activity. IBD patients displayed reduced TCRbeta diversity (inverse Simpson) when set against healthy co-twins.

Germline CDR1 reads SGHTA; CDR2 reads FQGNSA. The CDR3 is made up of 15 amino acids. Researchers generated cDNA in eight separate reactions per sample. UMIs were attached via template switching, each with a 6-nucleotide sample barcode. Using the 5' RACE reads, TCRdb records one entry per CDR3 protein without DNA. There are under 200,000 distinct CDR3 sequences in the sample, with approximately 3% held by the top ten. The specimen was blood. V and J are TRBV7-2 and TRBJ2-3; the D call of TRBD2 rests on TCRdb alone, since no DNA is present to check it. The sequence was collected from a human donor with ulcerative colitis or Crohn's disease, or a healthy co-twin of an affected twin (not recorded which). CDR3 region: CASPNNSGSTDTQYF. Based on the CDR3 plus reference TRBV7-2 and TRBJ2-3, the full variable domain is GAGVSQSPSNKVTEKGKDVELRCDPISGHTALYWYRQSLGQGLEFLIYFQGNSAPDKSGLPSDRFSAERTGGSVSTLTIQRTQQEDSAVYLCASPNNSGSTDTQYFGPGTRLTVL.